The next 27 T cell receptor beta chains were all read from a single sample in a study of tumour-infiltrating T cells in Burkitt lymphoma. TCRdb's copy holds only in-frame clones and misses some; the assay was immunoSEQ multiplex PCR. The sample has under 1,500 clones, 93% seen once. Specimen: tumor tissue. The receptor source for this set is a human donor with diffuse large B-cell lymphoma.

The rearrangement joins TRBV12-5 to TRBJ2-3; D not certain. CDR1 LGHNT and CDR2 FRNRAP come from the germline V gene. V was pared by 1 base and J by 2 bases, with 7 bases between. CDR3 size: 14 residues. The DNA of the CDR3 is TGTGCTAGTGGTTTGGGACTCTTCACAGATACGCAGTATTTT. Its protein product is CASGLGLFTDTQYF.

V usage is TRBV7-9 and J usage is TRBJ2-2; no reliable D call. CDR1 SEHNR and CDR2 FQNEAQ come from the germline V gene (reference sequence). V was pared by 6 bases and J by 6 bases, with 5 bases between. The length of the CDR3 is 11 residues. CDR3 amino acids: CASSPPGELFF. The CDR3 DNA is TGTGCCAGCAGTCCGCCCGGGGAGCTGTTTTTT.

This rearrangement joins TRBV29-1 to TRBJ2-2, with a possible D match to TRBD1 (6 bases). Germline CDR1 SQVTM, CDR2 ANQGSEA. This CDR3 comprises 14 residues. With 0 bases removed from V and 2 bases from J, the gap between germline ends came to 7 bases. The CDR3 bases are TGCAGCGTTGAAGAGGGGGCTAACACCGGGGAGCTGTTTTTT. Its protein is CSVEEGANTGELFF.

J is TRBJ2-2 and V is TRBV7-9, with 7 bases matching TRBD1. Germline V lookup: CDR1 SEHNR, CDR2 FQNEAQ (reference sequence). The junction had 7 bases not matched to a gene; V was cut back by 6 bases and J by 0 bases. The CDR3 is 16 amino acids. In nucleotides, the CDR3 is TGTGCCAGCAGGACCCATGGGACAGCGAACACCGGGGAGCTGTTTTTT. Residues: CASRTHGTANTGELFF. The full variable domain, its missing parts supplied by reference TRBV7-9 and TRBJ2-2, is DTGVSQNPRHKITKRGQNVTFRCDPISEHNRLYWYRQTLGQGPEFLTYFQNEAQLEKSRLLSDRFSAERPKGSFSTLEIQRTEQGDSAMYLCASRTHGTANTGELFFGEGSRLTVL.

The chain recombines TRBV30 with TRBJ1-6; 7 positions match TRBD1. This CDR3 has 15 amino acids. V lost 2 bases to trimming and J lost 6 bases; unmatched junction nucleotides: 7. The germline V gene encodes CDR1 GTSNPN and CDR2 SVGIG (reference sequence). CDR3 sequence: CAWSQTGSGNSPLHF. CDR3 sequence (DNA): TGTGCCTGGAGTCAGACAGGGTCGGGTAATTCACCCCTCCACTTT.

The chain has TRBV6-1 and TRBJ1-5, with D hard to call. The V and J ends lost 6 bases and 6 bases respectively, with 6 bases between them. Germline V gene data show CDR1 as MNHNS and CDR2 as SASEGT. This CDR3 has 11 amino acids. CDR3 in amino acids: CASSKAQPQHF. CDR3 DNA sequence: TGTGCCAGCAGCAAGGCTCAGCCCCAGCATTTT.

The rearrangement uses TRBV7-2 and TRBJ2-5; D unresolved. Trimming removed 1 base at V and 4 bases at J, with 10 bases between. Germline CDR1 is SGHTA and CDR2 is FQGNSA. This CDR3 contains 14 residues. The CDR3 nucleotides are TGTGCCAGCAGCTTAGTAAACACTGTAGAGACCCAGTACTTC. Amino acid sequence: CASSLVNTVETQYF.

This chain links TRBV10-3 with TRBJ2-3; 8 bases are shared with TRBD1. Germline CDR1 reads ENHRY; CDR2 reads SYGVKD. J gave up 3 bases and V 0 bases, and 8 bases lay outside the gene matches. The CDR3 consists of 17 residues. DNA of the CDR3: TGTGCCATCAGTGAGTCTGGAGGACAGGGAATGACAGATACGCAGTATTTT. Protein product: CAISESGGQGMTDTQYF.

Concerning this clone itself: A junction end diverges from the germline sequence, so it may reflect a read error. V usage is TRBV2 and J usage is TRBJ2-6, with TRBD2 matching 11 bases. The CDR3 loop spans 16 amino acids. CDR1 and CDR2 (germline): SNHLY, FYNNEI. CDR3 in DNA: TGTGCCAGCATACTAGCGGGAGTGGATGGGGCTAACGTCCTGACTTTC. The encoded protein is CASILAGVDGANVLTF. Using reference TRBV2 and TRBJ2-6 for the parts outside the CDR3, the full variable domain is EPEVTQTPSHQVTQMGQEVILRCVPISNHLYFYWYRQILGQKVEFLVSFYNNEISEKSEIFDDQFSVERPDGSNFTLKIRSTKLEDSAMYFCASILAGVDGANVLTFGAGSRLTVL.

This chain connects TRBV6-5 to TRBJ2-7; TRBD1 matches 10 bases. The CDR3 consists of 14 residues. Germline V CDR1 and CDR2: MNHEY, SVGAGI. V was clipped by 8 bases and J by 2 bases; unmatched bases: 6. The CDR3 DNA follows: TGTGCCAGCCTTAGGACAGGGGGGGCCTACGAGCAGTACTTC. Amino acids: CASLRTGGAYEQYF.

V gene TRBV10-2 combines with J gene TRBJ2-7; D might be TRBD1 (6 bases). This CDR3 comprises 12 residues. Germline values: CDR1 WSHSY, CDR2 SAAADI. Trimming took off 9 bases at V and 0 bases at J, with 9 bases between the two ends. The CDR3 DNA reads as TGCGCCAGTCGGACAGCCTCCTACGAGCAGTACTTC. The encoded protein is CASRTASYEQYF.

The genes are TRBV7-2 and TRBJ2-7; D unclear. CDR1 and CDR2 (germline): SGHTA, FQGNSA. This CDR3 contains 11 residues. V shed 3 bases and J shed 7 bases, with 7 bases lying between them. This CDR3 reads CASSFSHEQYF. DNA of the CDR3: TGTGCCAGCAGCTTTTCGCATGAGCAGTACTTC.

The chain recombines TRBV9 with TRBJ2-6; tentatively, D is TRBD2 (6 bases). V was shortened by 3 bases and J by 0 bases, with 19 bases between the two germline ends. This CDR3 is 19 amino acids long. Germline V gives CDR1 SGDLS, CDR2 YYNGEE. CDR3 sequence: CASSGGLAGSFSGANVLTF. CDR3 DNA: TGTGCCAGCAGCGGCGGTTTGGCGGGGTCGTTCTCTGGGGCCAACGTCCTGACTTTC.

On this clone itself: One junction end disagrees with the germline gene, perhaps due to a read error. The chain employs TRBV7-9 and TRBJ1-1, with D possibly TRBD1 on 5 matching bases. Germline loops: CDR1 SEHNR, CDR2 FQNEAQ (reference sequence). This CDR3 spans 13 amino acids. The CDR3 sequence: CASSYRGNAEAFF. The CDR3 DNA reads TGTGCCAGCAGCTATCGGGGGAACGCTGAAGCTTTCTTT.

CDR3 sequence: CASSLKPGRLYGYTF. The CDR3 DNA follows: TGTGCCAGCAGCTTGAAGCCAGGAAGACTCTATGGCTACACCTTC. This rearrangement joins TRBV5-6 to TRBJ1-2; no clear D gene. The germline V gene encodes CDR1 SGHDT and CDR2 YYEEEE. Trimming shortened V by 1 base and J by 4 bases, and 14 bases separated the two germline ends. CDR3 size: 15 residues. Full variable domain (rest looked up from reference TRBV5-6 and TRBJ1-2): DAGVTQSPTHLIKTRGQQVTLRCSPKSGHDTVSWYQQALGQGPQFIFQYYEEEERQRGNFPDRFSGHQFPNYSSELNVNALLLGDSALYLCASSLKPGRLYGYTFGSGTRLTVV.

The chain couples TRBV27 to TRBJ2-3, with D possibly matching TRBD1 (6 bases). Germline V CDR1 and CDR2: MNHEY, SMNVEV (reference sequence). This CDR3 contains 12 residues. V was trimmed by 6 bases and J by 4 bases, leaving 8 bases between them. Written as DNA, the CDR3 is TGTGCCAGCAGACAGGGACCAGATACGCAGTATTTT. As protein: CASRQGPDTQYF.

With respect to this clone: Germline is not matched at one junction end, which may reflect a read error. The CDR3, as DNA: TGTGCCAGCAGTGTAGGTGACAGGGGCTTCTCTTTGGATTTT. Translating gives CASSVGDRGFSLDF. The J gene is TRBJ1-3, the V gene TRBV6-1; 8 bases line up with TRBD1. This CDR3 spans 14 amino acids. The V gene's germline CDR1 is MNHNS and CDR2 SASEGT.

CDR3 residues: CASSLEGTGDEQYF. The CDR3 DNA reads as TGCGCCAGCAGCTTGGAAGGGACAGGGGACGAGCAGTACTTC. The genes are TRBV5-1 and TRBJ2-7; TRBD1 agrees at 10 bases. The length of the CDR3 is 14 residues. Germline V lookup: CDR1 SGHRS, CDR2 YFSETQ. After removal of 0 bases from V and 5 bases from J, the junction contained 2 bases not matched to a gene.

The CDR3 nucleotides are TGTGCCATCTCATGGGGGGATGGGACGTACGAGCAGTACTTC. Translated, it gives CAISWGDGTYEQYF. This rearrangement joins TRBV10-3 to TRBJ2-7, with D possibly being TRBD2 (6 bases). V lost 8 bases and J 4 bases, leaving 18 bases between the germline ends. There are 14 residues in the CDR3. The germline gives CDR1 ENHRY, CDR2 SYGVKD.

The rearrangement uses TRBV7-2 and TRBJ2-5, with 9 positions matching TRBD2. This CDR3 has 15 amino acids. Losses at the gene ends were 1 base for V and 4 bases for J; bases not matched to a gene: 4. CDR1 is SGHTA, CDR2 FQGNSA, per germline. The DNA of the CDR3 is TGTGCCAGCAGCTTAGTAGCGGGAGTAACAGAGACCCAGTACTTC. Protein sequence: CASSLVAGVTETQYF.

V and J are TRBV7-2 and TRBJ2-2; possibly TRBD1 for D (6 bases). CDR1 SGHTA and CDR2 FQGNSA come from the germline V gene. The CDR3 totals 17 residues. The V end lost 1 base, the J end lost 5 bases, and 17 bases lay between the germline ends. The DNA for the CDR3 is TGTGCCAGCAGCTTAGGGCCGCAGGGGATAGTAACCGGGGAGCTGTTTTTT. Amino acids: CASSLGPQGIVTGELFF.

The V gene is TRBV7-2, the J gene TRBJ1-2, with D unclear. This CDR3 contains 15 residues. V was trimmed by 0 bases and J by 4 bases, leaving 12 bases between them. Germline V gives CDR1 SGHTA, CDR2 FQGNSA. The CDR3 region has the DNA TGTGCCAGCAGCTTAGCGCATGGCCGCGGCTATGGCTACACCTTC. Translated: CASSLAHGRGYGYTF.

V and J are TRBV25-1 and TRBJ2-5, with D tentatively TRBD1 (5 bases). CDR3 size: 15 residues. Per the germline V gene, CDR1 is MGHDK and CDR2 is SYGVNS. The V end lost 2 bases, the J end lost 3 bases, and 13 bases lay between the germline ends. CDR3 DNA sequence: TGTGCCAGCAGTGAAATAGGGGCCCCGGAAGAGACCCAGTACTTC. As protein: CASSEIGAPEETQYF.

V is TRBV11-1 and J is TRBJ2-3, with a possible D match to TRBD2 (6 bases). The length of the CDR3 is 16 residues. Per the germline V gene, CDR1 is SGHAT and CDR2 is FQDESV (reference sequence). Trimming shortened V by 3 bases and J by 0 bases, and 13 bases separated the two germline ends. The CDR3 nucleotides read TGTGCCAGCAGCTTCTCGACGGGAGCTAGCACAGATACGCAGTATTTT. It is translated as CASSFSTGASTDTQYF.

The chain links TRBV6-5 to TRBJ2-1; the D gene could be TRBD1 or TRBD2 (6 bases each). There are 16 residues in the CDR3. Trimming removed 2 bases from V and 7 bases from J, with 18 bases in between. The germline gives CDR1 MNHEY, CDR2 SVGAGI. The CDR3 region is CASSYGTGIRENEQFF. The CDR3 bases are TGTGCCAGCAGTTACGGCACAGGGATTCGGGAGAATGAGCAGTTCTTC.

The rearrangement links TRBV2 to TRBJ2-3; 8 bases agree with TRBD2. There are 13 residues in the CDR3. J was trimmed by 6 bases and V by 5 bases; bases with no gene match: 4. CDR1 is SNHLY, CDR2 FYNNEI, per germline. In DNA, the CDR3 is TGTGCCAGCAGTCCGGGACTAGGGGATACGCAGTATTTT. Its translation is CASSPGLGDTQYF.

V is TRBV14 and J is TRBJ2-5; D gene ambiguous. With 0 bases removed from V and 2 bases from J, the gap between germline ends came to 7 bases. This CDR3 spans 14 amino acids. Germline CDR1 reads SGHDN; CDR2 reads FVKESK. The CDR3 sequence is CASSQEQLQETQYF. The CDR3 DNA reads TGTGCCAGCAGCCAAGAACAACTACAAGAGACCCAGTACTTC.